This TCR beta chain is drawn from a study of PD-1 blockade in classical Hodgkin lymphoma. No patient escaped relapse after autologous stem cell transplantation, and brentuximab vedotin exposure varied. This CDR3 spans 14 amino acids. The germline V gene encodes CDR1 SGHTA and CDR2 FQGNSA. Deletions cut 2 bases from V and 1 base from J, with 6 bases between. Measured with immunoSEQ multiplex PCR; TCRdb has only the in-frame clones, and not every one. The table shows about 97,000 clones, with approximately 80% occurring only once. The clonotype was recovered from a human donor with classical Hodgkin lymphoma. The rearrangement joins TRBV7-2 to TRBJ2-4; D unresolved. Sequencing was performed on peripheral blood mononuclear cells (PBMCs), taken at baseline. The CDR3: CASSLLMAKNIQYF. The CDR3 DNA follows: TGTGCCAGCAGCTTACTTATGGCCAAAAACATTCAGTACTTC.